This T cell receptor (beta chain) was identified in a study of cytomegalovirus exposure and HLA in healthy donors. The study ran its PCR with 60 Vbeta and 13 Jbeta primers. Authors' methods: Counted up in a later analysis, unique TCR beta chains came to some 72 million, with around 9.9 million shared. Libraries were prepared by immunoSEQ multiplex PCR; TCRdb keeps only in-frame clonotypes and omits some of them. The V and J calls and clone size were taken over from that table, and D and trimming were inferred from the DNA. The table shows around 130,000 clones, with 65% to 85% occurring only once. This CDR3 spans 14 amino acids. V was pared by 8 bases and J by 5 bases, with 5 bases of the junction left unmatched. The germline CDR1 and CDR2 sequences are LGHNA and YNFKEQ. Study-wide points: Clonal expansion was found to be greater in HLA-associated TCR beta chains than in equally common others in a later analysis. Some V segments could not be told apart, so they were left out, TRBV6-2 and TRBV6-3 among them. Some highly shared sequence variants likely arose as a pipeline artifact.

As regards this clone: Its antigen remains unidentified.

The chain links TRBV4-2 to TRBJ1-4; 10 positions match TRBD1. The sequence derives from a woman younger than 35 in good health and CMV-seronegative. Sequenced: PBMCs. In DNA form, the CDR3 reads TGTGCCAGCCGCAAGACAGGGGGCAATGAAAAACTGTTTTTT. Translating it yields CASRKTGGNEKLFF.